The 11 T cell receptor beta chains in this list originate from one sample, sequenced in a study of CD8 T cells in ankylosing spondylitis. Study-level points and caveats: The study identified a TCR beta motif of under ten highly homologous variants that appeared characteristic of ankylosing spondylitis blood.

For these TCRs, the target antigens are not known. TCRdb re-derived calls from the 5' RACE reads in MiXCR, one entry per CDR3 protein. In the table there are roughly 670,000 distinct CDR3 sequences, 19% of which are singletons. The sample taken for sequencing was blood, either unsorted or a sorted T cell fraction (not recorded which). Every receptor here comes from a male donor with ankylosing spondylitis.

The V call is TRBV3-1, the J call TRBJ1-1; no clear D. CDR1 is LGHDT, CDR2 YNNKEL, per germline (reference sequence). V lost 1 base to trimming and J lost 1 base, with 10 bases between them. CDR3 length: 15 amino acids. The CDR3 sequence: CASSQGFGTNTEAFF. The CDR3 DNA reads TGTGCCAGCAGCCAAGGTTTCGGAACGAACACTGAAGCTTTCTTT.

This clonotype is a singleton in its sample. The chain uses TRBV7-9 and TRBJ1-2; D possibly corresponds to TRBD1 (5 bases). This CDR3 is built from 14 residues. Trimming took 5 bases from V and 5 from J, leaving 15 bases between them. In germline, CDR1 is SEHNR, CDR2 FQNEAQ (reference sequence). Here the CDR3 reads CASSRVGGKYGYTF. The CDR3 region has the DNA TGTGCCAGCAGCCGCGTGGGGGGGAAGTATGGCTACACCTTC.

This chain connects TRBV5-1 to TRBJ1-6, with D possibly matching TRBD1 (5 bases). V lost 1 base to trimming and J lost 10 bases, with 18 bases between them. CDR1 is SGHRS and CDR2 is YFSETQ in the germline V gene. The CDR3 extends over 16 amino acids. The CDR3 bases are TGCGCCAGCAGCTTGTCTTCGGGACTTTCCTTATCACCCCTCCACTTT. Translation: CASSLSSGLSLSPLHF.

A few counts support this clonotype. This CDR3 reads CATSEIGGGTSGSPPKSVTGELFF. As DNA, the CDR3 is TGTGCCACCAGTGAGATCGGCGGCGGGACTAGCGGGAGTCCGCCAAAGTCTGTCACCGGGGAGCTGTTTTTT. The rearrangement joins TRBV24-1 to TRBJ2-2, with TRBD2 matching 14 bases. The CDR3 has 24 residues. Germline CDR1 KGHDR, CDR2 SFDVKD. J gave up 4 bases and V 4 bases, and 25 bases lay outside the gene matches.

This clonotype was counted a few times. The chain joins TRBV14 to TRBJ1-5; 8 nucleotides align to TRBD1. The V gene's germline CDR1 is SGHDN and CDR2 FVKESK. V shed 10 bases, J shed 7 bases, and the junction held 18 bases outside the gene matches. The CDR3 is 16 amino acids. In DNA, the CDR3 is TGTGCCAACGTTCGTATAAGGACAGGGTCGGACCAGCCCCAGCATTTT. This encodes CANVRIRTGSDQPQHF.

This clonotype appeared many times. For the CDR3, the DNA is TGTGCCATCAGTGAAACGGCGATCAATCAGCCCCAGCATTTT. Translation gives CAISETAINQPQHF. This chain uses TRBV10-3 with TRBJ1-5; D remains unclear. This CDR3 is 14 amino acids long. Trimming shortened V by 3 bases and J by 3 bases, and 9 bases separated the two germline ends. CDR1 and CDR2 (germline): ENHRY, SYGVKD.

This clonotype was picked up a small number of times. The genes are TRBV7-2 and TRBJ2-5; D is unclear. The germline V gene has CDR1 SGHTA and CDR2 FQGNSA. Trimming took off 5 bases at V and 5 bases at J, with 12 bases between the two ends. CDR3 length equals 13 residues. CDR3 sequence: CASSPGSTETQYF. The CDR3 DNA reads TGTGCCAGCAGCCCCGGAAGCACGGAGACCCAGTACTTC.

The rearrangement links TRBV11-3 to TRBJ1-1; no definite D call. Germline lookup yields CDR1 SGHNT and CDR2 YENEEA. Trimming cost V 0 bases and J 3 bases, with 8 bases left between them. This CDR3 is built from 14 residues. CDR3 DNA sequence: TGTGCCAGCAGCTTAGATCCGGCTGACACTGAAGCTTTCTTT. Translation: CASSLDPADTEAFF. Looking up the rest from reference TRBV11-3 and TRBJ1-1 gives the full variable domain: EAGVVQSPRYKIIEKKQPVAFWCNPISGHNTLYWYLQNLGQGPELLIRYENEEAVDDSQLPKDRFSAERLKGVDSTLKIQPAELGDSAVYLCASSLDPADTEAFFGQGTRLTVV.

The V and J genes are TRBV12-5 and TRBJ2-1; TRBD1 aligns across 11 bases. The CDR3 extends over 14 amino acids. V trimming: 3 bases; J trimming: 9 bases; junction bases outside the gene matches: 4. The germline V gene encodes CDR1 LGHNT and CDR2 FRNRAP. In DNA, the CDR3 is TGTGCTAGTGGTTTTGGGACAGGGGGGCTTGAGCAGTTCTTC. Translation: CASGFGTGGLEQFF. Filled out from reference TRBV12-5 and TRBJ2-1, the complete variable domain reads DARVTQTPRHKVTEMGQEVTMRCQPILGHNTVFWYRQTMMQGLELLAYFRNRAPLDDSGMPKDRFSAEMPDATLATLKIQPSEPRDSAVYFCASGFGTGGLEQFFGPGTRLTVL.

This clonotype was detected a few times. The genes are TRBV19 and TRBJ2-1; 8 nucleotides line up with TRBD2. Per the germline V gene, CDR1 is LNHDA and CDR2 is SQIVND (reference sequence). The V and J ends lost 6 bases and 4 bases, in that order; junction bases with no gene match: 2. This CDR3 is 13 amino acids long. The DNA for the CDR3 is TGTGCCAGTAGGCCTAGCGGGTACAATGAGCAGTTCTTC. As protein: CASRPSGYNEQFF. Combining the CDR3 with reference TRBV19 and TRBJ2-1 gives the whole variable domain DGGITQSPKYLFRKEGQNVTLSCEQNLNHDAMYWYRQDPGQGLRLIYYSQIVNDFQKGDIAEGYSVSREKKESFPLTVTSAQKNPTAFYLCASRPSGYNEQFFGPGTRLTVL.

This clonotype was detected many times. J is TRBJ2-7 and V is TRBV4-3; 11 positions agree with TRBD2. V lost 0 bases and J lost 5; bases outside the gene matches: 3. This CDR3 has 15 amino acids. Germline-derived CDR1 and CDR2 are LGHNA and YSLEER. The CDR3 loop reads CASSQDGLAGNEQYF. In nucleotides, the CDR3 is TGCGCCAGCAGCCAAGATGGACTAGCGGGCAACGAGCAGTACTTC.